The clone carrying this T cell receptor beta chain has just a few counts. The source of the sample is a study of spatial heterogeneity in lung cancer. As for the study in general: Fewer alpha-chain than beta-chain sequences were consistently detected.

CDR1 is KGHSH, CDR2 LQKENI, per germline. This CDR3 region has 16 residues. Trimming left V 0 bases short and J 0 bases short, with 12 bases between. The time point here: blood at routine non-recurrence follow-up after resection. No cell sorting; template was whole RNA from tumor, lung tissue or PBMC. TCRdb re-called the 5' RACE reads with MiXCR, one entry per CDR3 protein. The sample lists 35,000 to 55,000 distinct CDR3 sequences; 20% to 25% were seen once. The specimen comprised PBMCs, sampled at follow-up. The chain couples TRBV18 to TRBJ2-7; possible D gene TRBD1, 6 bases. This clonotype was obtained from a female donor with early-stage non-small cell lung cancer. CDR3 in DNA: TGTGCCAGCTCACCACCGAACAGGGCGGGCTCCTACGAGCAGTACTTC. Residues: CASSPPNRAGSYEQYF. The whole variable domain, remainder taken from reference TRBV18 and TRBJ2-7, is NAGVMQNPRHLVRRRGQEARLRCSPMKGHSHVYWYRQLPEEGLKFMVYLQKENIIDESGMPKERFSAEFPKEGPSILRIQQVVRGDSAAYFCASSPPNRAGSYEQYFGPGTRLTVT.